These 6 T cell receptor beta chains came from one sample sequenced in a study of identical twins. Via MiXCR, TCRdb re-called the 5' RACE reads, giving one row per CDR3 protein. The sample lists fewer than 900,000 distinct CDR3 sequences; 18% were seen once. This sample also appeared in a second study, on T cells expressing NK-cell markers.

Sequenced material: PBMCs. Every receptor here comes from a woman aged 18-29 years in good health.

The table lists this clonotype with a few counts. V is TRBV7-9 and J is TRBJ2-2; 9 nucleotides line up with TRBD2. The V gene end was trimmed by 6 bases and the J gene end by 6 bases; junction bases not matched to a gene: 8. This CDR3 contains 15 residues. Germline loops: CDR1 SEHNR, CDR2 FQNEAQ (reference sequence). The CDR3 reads CASSPTSGGAGELFF. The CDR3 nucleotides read TGTGCCAGCAGTCCGACTAGCGGAGGGGCCGGGGAGCTGTTTTTT.

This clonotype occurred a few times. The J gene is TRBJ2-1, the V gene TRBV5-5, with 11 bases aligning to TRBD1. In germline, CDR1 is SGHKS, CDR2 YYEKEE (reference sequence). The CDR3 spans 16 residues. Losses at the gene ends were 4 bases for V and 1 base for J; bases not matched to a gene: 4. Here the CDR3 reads CASSAGQGASYNEQFF. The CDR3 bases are TGTGCCAGCAGCGCCGGACAGGGGGCGTCCTACAATGAGCAGTTCTTC.

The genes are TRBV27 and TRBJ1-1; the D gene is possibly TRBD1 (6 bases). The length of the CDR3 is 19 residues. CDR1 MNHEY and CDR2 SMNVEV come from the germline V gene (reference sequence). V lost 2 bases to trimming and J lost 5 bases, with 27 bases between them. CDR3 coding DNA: TGTGCCAGCAGTTTAATTAAATCCCCCACTCGAGGCAGGGGAACTGAAGCTTTCTTT. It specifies CASSLIKSPTRGRGTEAFF.

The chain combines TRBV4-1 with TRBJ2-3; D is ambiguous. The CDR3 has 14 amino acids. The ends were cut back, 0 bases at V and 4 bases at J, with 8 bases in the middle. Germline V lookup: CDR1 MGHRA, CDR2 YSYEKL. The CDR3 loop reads CASSQDPPSDTQYF. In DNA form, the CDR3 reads TGCGCCAGCAGCCAAGATCCCCCTTCAGATACGCAGTATTTT.

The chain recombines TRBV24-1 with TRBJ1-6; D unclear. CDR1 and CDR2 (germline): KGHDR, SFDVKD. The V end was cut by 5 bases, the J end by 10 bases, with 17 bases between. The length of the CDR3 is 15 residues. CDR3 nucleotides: TGTGCCACCAGTGTCAGACCGGAGGGAGGCTCACCCCTCCACTTT. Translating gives CATSVRPEGGSPLHF.

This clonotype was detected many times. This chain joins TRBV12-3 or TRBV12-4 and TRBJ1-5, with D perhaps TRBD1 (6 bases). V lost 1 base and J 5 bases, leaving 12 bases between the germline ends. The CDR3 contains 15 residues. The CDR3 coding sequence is TGTGCCAGCAGTTTAGGGTTGACAGGTGATCAGCCCCAGCATTTT. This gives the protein CASSLGLTGDQPQHF.